This TCR beta chain is from a study of molecular identifiers for immune sequencing clone quantification. Study-wide context: For replicates, RNA isolated from 20,000 or 100,000 naive CD8 cells was divided into five portions, of which four were sequenced. Overall study findings and caveats: Spiked-in Jurkat TCR RNA corresponding to one cell was reported as detectable against more than 950,000 naive cells.

From germline, CDR1 is MNHEY and CDR2 SVGAGI. This CDR3 has 15 residues. Trimming took off 2 bases at V and 7 bases at J, with 15 bases between the two ends. The table lists this clonotype with a few counts. Its antigen is as yet unknown. Sorting selected naive CD8 T cells with a CD8+CD4-CCR7+CD45RA+ phenotype. One entry per CDR3 protein results from TCRdb running MiXCR on the PCR reads. This table has about 500,000 distinct CDR3 sequences, less than 30% appearing once. Source material: naive CD8+ T cells from blood, with Jurkat cell RNA spiked in. Stated subset: FACS-sorted CD8+CD4-CCR7+CD45RA+ naive T cells. This TCR was sampled from a human donor in good health. Some libraries in this study had Jurkat cell RNA spiked in. The chain employs TRBV6-5 and TRBJ1-5; maybe TRBD1 (5 bases). The chain's CDR3 is CASSYRRGSGQPQHF. CDR3 nucleotides: TGTGCCAGCAGTTACAGGAGGGGAAGCGGGCAGCCCCAGCATTTT.